The next 16 T cell receptor beta chains were all read from a single sample in a study of Ad26.COV2.S vaccination and SARS-CoV-2 variants. Treatment specified: around 19 received Ad26.COV2.S at low or high dose, single or two shots; about 5 received placebo; per-sample allocation not given. The investigators took samples on day 63 after the first vaccine or placebo injection. Sequencing used immunoSEQ multiplex PCR; TCRdb keeps in-frame clones, though not all of them. The sample has 300,000 to 350,000 clones; 75% to 90% are singletons. The source material was peripheral blood, sampled in a trial of Ad26.COV2.S vaccine versus placebo. Every receptor here comes from a person between 18 and 65 years old who received the Ad26.COV2.S COVID-19 vaccine or a placebo.

The V and J genes are TRBV4-3 and TRBJ1-2; D gene uncertain. The CDR3 consists of 15 residues. Germline values: CDR1 LGHNA, CDR2 YSLEER. V lost 0 bases and J 4 bases, leaving 12 bases between the germline ends. CDR3 residues: CASSQDRQSFYGYTF. The CDR3 bases are TGCGCCAGCAGCCAAGATCGGCAGTCTTTCTATGGCTACACCTTC.

The J gene is TRBJ1-5, the V gene TRBV28, with a possible D match to TRBD1 (6 bases). The germline gives CDR1 MDHEN, CDR2 SYDVKM. The CDR3 has 14 amino acids. The V and J ends lost 4 bases and 2 bases respectively, with 9 bases between them. The CDR3 DNA reads TGTGCCAGCAGTTATCCAGGGGGCAATCAGCCCCAGCATTTT. This encodes CASSYPGGNQPQHF.

This clone has just one count. This sequence joins TRBV6-5 and TRBJ2-5; perhaps TRBD2 as D (5 bases). V gave up 5 bases and J gave up 5 bases, with 9 bases separating them. The CDR3 length is 12 residues. Germline V gene lookup returns CDR1 MNHEY and CDR2 SVGAGI. The DNA of the CDR3 is TGTGCCAGCAGTATCTCGGGGGAGACCCAGTACTTC. This translates into CASSISGETQYF.

This chain uses TRBV28 with TRBJ1-5; D remains unclear. Trimming took 2 bases from V and 5 from J, leaving 19 bases between them. Per germline, CDR1 MDHEN and CDR2 SYDVKM. The CDR3 length is 17 residues. CDR3 in amino acids: CASSLNPFVARDQPQHF. CDR3 DNA: TGTGCCAGCAGTTTAAACCCATTCGTAGCTCGGGATCAGCCCCAGCATTTT.

The chain links TRBV7-8 to TRBJ1-2; 9 bases align to TRBD1. With V trimmed by 1 base and J by 2 bases, 14 bases remained unmatched. This CDR3 is 19 amino acids long. Germline-derived CDR1 and CDR2 are SGHVS and FQNEAQ. In DNA form, the CDR3 reads TGTGCCAGCAGCTTAGACCCAAGGGGACCGGGACAGGGCAACTATGGCTACACCTTC. Protein sequence: CASSLDPRGPGQGNYGYTF.

The V call is TRBV7-9, the J call TRBJ1-2, with 11 bases identical to TRBD1. V was pared by 2 bases and J by 7 bases, with 6 bases of the junction left unmatched. The germline V gene has CDR1 SEHNR and CDR2 FQNEAQ (reference sequence). CDR3 length: 15 amino acids. CDR3 nucleotide sequence: TGTGCCAGCAGCTTACTTAGGACAGGGGGCGTTGGCTACACCTTC. This sequence encodes CASSLLRTGGVGYTF.

A single count supports this clone. This chain connects TRBV6-5 to TRBJ1-2; 11 nucleotides line up with TRBD1. J lost 8 bases, V lost 2 bases, and 7 bases had no gene match. CDR1 and CDR2 from the germline V gene are MNHEY and SVGAGI. The CDR3 is 15 residues long. CDR3 region: CASSYARTGGAGYTF. The CDR3 coding sequence is TGTGCCAGCAGTTACGCCAGGACAGGGGGCGCAGGCTACACCTTC.

The CDR3: CASSLGGVNSYEQYF. The CDR3 DNA reads TGCGCCAGCAGCTTGGGGGGAGTCAACTCCTACGAGCAGTACTTC. V is TRBV5-1 and J is TRBJ2-7; D possibly corresponds to TRBD2 (5 bases). The CDR3 length is 15 residues. Germline lookup yields CDR1 SGHRS and CDR2 YFSETQ. Trimming stripped 0 bases from V and 0 bases from J, with 10 bases between.

The chain combines TRBV28 with TRBJ1-2; D may be TRBD1 (6 bases). This CDR3 contains 15 residues. Per germline, CDR1 MDHEN and CDR2 SYDVKM. Between the trimmed V and J ends, which lost 5 bases and 4 bases, there was a span of 17 bases. The CDR3 sequence: CASSPRGRGIYGYTF. CDR3 sequence (DNA): TGTGCCAGCAGTCCCAGGGGTCGTGGCATCTATGGCTACACCTTC.

The rearrangement joins TRBV4-2 to TRBJ2-2, with 9 bases that match TRBD2. There are 18 residues in the CDR3. Germline CDR1 is LGHNA and CDR2 is YNFKEQ. V dropped 0 bases and J dropped 2; count of bases not matched to a gene: 7. The CDR3 spells CASSQDSLAGLNTGELFF. Written as DNA, the CDR3 is TGTGCCAGCAGCCAAGATTCCCTAGCGGGGCTTAACACCGGGGAGCTGTTTTTT.

The chain links TRBV19 to TRBJ2-2; 8 bases map to TRBD1. Germline values: CDR1 LNHDA, CDR2 SQIVND (reference sequence). CDR3 size: 14 residues. Trimming took 5 bases from V and 4 from J; bases not matched to a gene: 3. The CDR3: CASSGQGGTGELFF. CDR3 coding DNA: TGTGCCAGTAGTGGACAGGGAGGCACCGGGGAGCTGTTTTTT.

V usage is TRBV6-4 and J usage is TRBJ2-3; TRBD2 matches 7 bases. J was trimmed by 1 base and V by 5 bases; bases with no gene match: 6. Germline V gives CDR1 MRHNA, CDR2 SNTAGT. This CDR3 region has 15 residues. CDR3 in DNA: TGTGCCAGCAGTTTTCGACTAGCAGGCACAGATACGCAGTATTTT. Its translation is CASSFRLAGTDTQYF.

This rearrangement joins TRBV2 to TRBJ1-4, with D perhaps TRBD1 (5 bases). This CDR3 contains 12 residues. Trimming took off 7 bases at V and 9 bases at J, with 12 bases between the two ends. Germline V CDR1 and CDR2: SNHLY, FYNNEI. The CDR3 here is CASTQGRKKLFF. CDR3 DNA: TGTGCCAGCACGCAGGGAAGGAAAAAACTGTTTTTT.

The gene calls are TRBV6-5 and TRBJ2-7, with 9 positions matching TRBD1. The V gene's germline CDR1 is MNHEY and CDR2 SVGAGI. Trimming at V came to 0 bases and at J to 6 bases, leaving 6 bases not matched to a gene. This CDR3 region has 15 residues. CDR3 sequence reads: CASSYSGTGYGEQYF. The CDR3 coding sequence is TGTGCCAGCAGTTACTCAGGGACAGGGTATGGCGAGCAGTACTTC.

This chain joins TRBV7-6 and TRBJ2-1, with TRBD2 matching over 9 bases. V dropped 5 bases and J dropped 5; count of bases not matched to a gene: 16. This CDR3 is 18 amino acids long. Looked up from germline, CDR1 is SGHVS and CDR2 is FNYEAQ. The CDR3 DNA is TGTGCCAGCAGCCGAGGACTAGCGTCGGACCACCAGAACAATGAGCAGTTCTTC. Translation: CASSRGLASDHQNNEQFF.

The chain is built from TRBV6-2 or TRBV6-3 and TRBJ2-7, with a possible D match to TRBD2 (6 bases). V gave up 5 bases and J gave up 3 bases, with 20 bases separating them. The CDR3 runs 16 residues. Germline assignment: CDR1 MNHEY and CDR2 SVGEGT. The CDR3 DNA reads TGTGCCAGCAGTCCACAAGGCCGGGACTCAAGCTACGAGCAGTACTTC. Its protein product is CASSPQGRDSSYEQYF.